The source of this T cell receptor (beta chain) is a study of vaccination and CD4 T cells after COVID-19. Treatment in this sample: approximately nine-day PBMC culture with coronavirus spike peptide pools or control peptides (ViraFEST assay). CDR1 and CDR2 from the germline V gene are KGHDR and SFDVKD. Deletions cut 6 bases from V and 3 bases from J, with 4 bases between. The CDR3 loop spans 12 amino acids. With the Oncomine TCR Beta short-read assay, DNA from cultured CD4+ T cells was sequenced. TCRdb reanalysed the PCR reads using MiXCR and keeps one entry per CDR3 protein. The table shows 10,000 to 15,000 distinct CDR3 sequences, with around 61% occurring only once. To note about this clonotype: Its target is not known.

This clonotype was obtained from a human donor who had recovered from COVID-19. The rearrangement links TRBV24-1 to TRBJ2-2, with D hard to call. The material sequenced was CD4+ T cells from blood, cultured in vitro. CDR3 sequence reads: CATSSDTGELFF. CDR3 nucleotides: TGTGCCACCAGTTCAGACACCGGGGAGCTGTTTTTT.